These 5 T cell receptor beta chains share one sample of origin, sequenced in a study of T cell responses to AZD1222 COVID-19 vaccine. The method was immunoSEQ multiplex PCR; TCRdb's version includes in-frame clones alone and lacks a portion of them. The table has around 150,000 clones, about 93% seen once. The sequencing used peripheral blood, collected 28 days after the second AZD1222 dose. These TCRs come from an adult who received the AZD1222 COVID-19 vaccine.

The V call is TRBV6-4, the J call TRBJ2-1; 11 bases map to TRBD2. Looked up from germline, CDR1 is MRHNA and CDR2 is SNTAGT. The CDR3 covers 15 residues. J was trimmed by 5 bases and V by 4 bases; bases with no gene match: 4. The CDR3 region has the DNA TGTGCCAGCAGTGCACTAGCGGGAGCTAACAATGAGCAGTTCTTC. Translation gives CASSALAGANNEQFF.

The DNA for the CDR3 is TGTGCCAGCAGCCGTGGGACTAGCGGGCGCTCGGAGACCCAGTACTTC. Translating it yields CASSRGTSGRSETQYF. The chain carries TRBV7-2 and TRBJ2-5; TRBD2 matches at 12 bases. Germline values: CDR1 SGHTA, CDR2 FQGNSA. The CDR3 contains 16 residues. V trimming: 5 bases; J trimming: 5 bases; junction bases outside the gene matches: 9.

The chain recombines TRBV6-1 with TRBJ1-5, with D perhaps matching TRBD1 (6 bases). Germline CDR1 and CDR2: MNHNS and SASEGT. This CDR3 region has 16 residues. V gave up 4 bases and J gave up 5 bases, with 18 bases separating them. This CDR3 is CASSVRSGQTYQPQHF. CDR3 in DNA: TGTGCCAGCAGTGTTAGGTCGGGACAAACTTATCAGCCCCAGCATTTT.

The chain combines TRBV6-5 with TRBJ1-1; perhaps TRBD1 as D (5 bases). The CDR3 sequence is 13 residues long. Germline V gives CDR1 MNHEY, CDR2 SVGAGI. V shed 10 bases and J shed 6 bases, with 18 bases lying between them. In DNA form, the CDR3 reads TGTGCCACCACAGAAACAGGTTTGGCTGAAGCTTTCTTT. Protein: CATTETGLAEAFF.

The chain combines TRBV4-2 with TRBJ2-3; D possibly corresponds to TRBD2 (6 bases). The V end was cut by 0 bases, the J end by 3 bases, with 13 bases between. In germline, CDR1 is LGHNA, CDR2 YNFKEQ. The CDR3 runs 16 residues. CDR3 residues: CASSQEEGQGTDTQYF. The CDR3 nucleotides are TGTGCCAGCAGCCAAGAGGAGGGTCAGGGAACAGATACGCAGTATTTT.